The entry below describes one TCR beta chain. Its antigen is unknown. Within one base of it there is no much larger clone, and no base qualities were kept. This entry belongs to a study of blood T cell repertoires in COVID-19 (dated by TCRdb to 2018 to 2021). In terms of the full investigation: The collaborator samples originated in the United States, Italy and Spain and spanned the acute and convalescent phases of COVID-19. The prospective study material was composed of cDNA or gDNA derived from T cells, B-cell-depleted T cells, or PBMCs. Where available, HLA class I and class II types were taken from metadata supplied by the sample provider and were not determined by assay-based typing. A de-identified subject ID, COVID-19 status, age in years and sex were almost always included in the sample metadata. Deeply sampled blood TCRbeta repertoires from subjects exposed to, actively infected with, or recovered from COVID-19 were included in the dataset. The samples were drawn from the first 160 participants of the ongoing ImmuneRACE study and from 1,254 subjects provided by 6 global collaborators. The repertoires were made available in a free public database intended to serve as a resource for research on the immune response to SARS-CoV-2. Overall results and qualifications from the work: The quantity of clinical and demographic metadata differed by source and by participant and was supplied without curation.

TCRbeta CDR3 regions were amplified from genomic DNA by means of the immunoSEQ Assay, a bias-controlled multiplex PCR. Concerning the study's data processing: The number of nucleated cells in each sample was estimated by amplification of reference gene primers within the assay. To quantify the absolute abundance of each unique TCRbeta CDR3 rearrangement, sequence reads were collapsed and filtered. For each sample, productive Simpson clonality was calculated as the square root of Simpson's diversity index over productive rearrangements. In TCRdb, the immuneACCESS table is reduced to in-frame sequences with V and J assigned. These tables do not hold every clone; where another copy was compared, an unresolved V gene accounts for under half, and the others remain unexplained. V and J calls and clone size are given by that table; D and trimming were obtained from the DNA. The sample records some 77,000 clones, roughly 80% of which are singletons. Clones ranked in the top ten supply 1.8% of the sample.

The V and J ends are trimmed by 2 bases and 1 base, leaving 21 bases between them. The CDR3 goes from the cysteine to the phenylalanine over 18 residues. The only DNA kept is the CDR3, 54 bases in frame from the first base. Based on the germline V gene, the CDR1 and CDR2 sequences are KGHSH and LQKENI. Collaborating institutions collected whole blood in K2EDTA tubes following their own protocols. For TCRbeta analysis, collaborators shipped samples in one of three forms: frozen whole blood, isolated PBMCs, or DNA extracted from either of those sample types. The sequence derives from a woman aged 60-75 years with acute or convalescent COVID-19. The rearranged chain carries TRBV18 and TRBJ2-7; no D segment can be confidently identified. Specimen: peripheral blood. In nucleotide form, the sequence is TGTGCCAGCTCACCATACTCTTGGTCAGGTTCTATATCCTACGAGCAGTACTTC. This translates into CASSPYSWSGSISYEQYF.